What follows are 6 T cell receptor beta chains derived from one specimen sequenced in a study of T cells in Graves' hyperthyroidism and ophthalmopathy. RNA transcripts served as the template for amplifying TCR beta CDR3 regions. First-round RT-PCR of the TCR CDR3 relied on the HTBI primer set. TCRdb reprocessed the multiplex PCR reads with MiXCR, giving one entry per CDR3 protein. The data hold about 590,000 distinct CDR3 sequences, with roughly 14% observed a single time. The material sequenced was blood. The receptors come from a woman younger than 45 with Graves' hyperthyroidism.

This clonotype appeared many times. The J gene is TRBJ2-7, the V gene TRBV27, with a weak D call TRBD1 (5 bases). Germline values: CDR1 MNHEY, CDR2 SMNVEV (reference sequence). The V gene lost 5 bases and the J gene lost 2 bases, with 19 bases spanning the gap. This CDR3 spans 16 amino acids. CDR3 nucleotides: TGTGCCAGCAGTCATGTTGGGGCTACGGTCCCCTACGAGCAGTACTTC. It encodes CASSHVGATVPYEQYF.

This clonotype has ten or more counts. V gene TRBV7-9 combines with J gene TRBJ2-1; D is uncertain. Trimming left V 4 bases short and J 6 bases short, with 10 bases between. CDR3 length: 13 residues. The germline CDR1 and CDR2 sequences are SEHNR and FQNEAQ (reference sequence). Written as DNA, the CDR3 is TGTGCCAGCAGCTCCGCGTGGGGCAATGAGCAGTTCTTC. This sequence encodes CASSSAWGNEQFF.

In regard to this clonotype: A junction end diverges from the germline sequence, so it may reflect a read error. The rearrangement joins TRBV9 to TRBJ2-2, with D unclear. This CDR3 has 17 residues. Germline-derived CDR1 and CDR2 are SGDLS and YYNGEE. This CDR3 is CASSTNPDGSNTEELFF. The DNA of the CDR3 is TGTGCCAGCAGCACCAACCCGGACGGTTCGAACACCGAGGAGCTGTTTTTT.

Many counts were recorded for this clonotype. The V gene is TRBV5-5, the J gene TRBJ1-1; TRBD1 matches at 9 bases. In germline, CDR1 is SGHKS, CDR2 YYEKEE (reference sequence). With V trimmed by 2 bases and J by 4 bases, 9 bases remained unmatched. The CDR3 runs to 16 residues. CDR3 nucleotide sequence: TGTGCCAGCAGCTTTCGGGACAGGGTAGTAAGCACTGAAGCTTTCTTT. Residues: CASSFRDRVVSTEAFF.

This clonotype appeared many times. The V gene is TRBV15, the J gene TRBJ2-1, with a possible D match to TRBD2 (5 bases). Between the trimmed V and J ends, which lost 6 bases and 0 bases, there was a span of 12 bases. The germline V gene encodes CDR1 LNHNV and CDR2 YYDKDF (reference sequence). The CDR3 contains 15 residues. Here the CDR3 reads CATSLARVSYNEQFF. Here the CDR3 DNA reads TGTGCCACCAGTCTAGCCCGAGTCTCCTACAATGAGCAGTTCTTC. Based on the CDR3 plus reference TRBV15 and TRBJ2-1, the full variable domain is DAMVIQNPRYQVTQFGKPVTLSCSQTLNHNVMYWYQQKSSQAPKLLFHYYDKDFNNEADTPDNFQSRRPNTSFCFLDIRSPGLGDTAMYLCATSLARVSYNEQFFGPGTRLTVL.

As DNA, the CDR3 is TGTGCCAGCACTCCCAAGCGCTCGGGGGATAGCAATGAGCAGTTCTTC. Amino acid sequence: CASTPKRSGDSNEQFF. The chain has TRBV3-1 and TRBJ2-1, with TRBD2 as a possible D gene (6 bases). Trimming pared 7 bases from V and 6 bases from J, leaving 22 bases between. This CDR3 has 16 amino acids. Germline lookup yields CDR1 LGHDT and CDR2 YNNKEL (reference sequence).